This entry lists 28 T cell receptor beta chains sequenced from one sample in a study of blood T cell repertoires in COVID-19. Sequencing was performed with immunoSEQ multiplex PCR; in TCRdb, only in-frame clones are kept and a portion is missing. This sample has around 200,000 clones, with approximately 89% found just once. The specimen was peripheral blood. Receptors originate from an older man with acute or convalescent COVID-19.

The chain has TRBV5-1 and TRBJ1-5; 9 bases match TRBD1. V lost 4 bases, J lost 7 bases, and 6 bases stayed unmatched. The germline V gene encodes CDR1 SGHRS and CDR2 YFSETQ. The CDR3 runs 14 residues. DNA of the CDR3: TGCGCCAGCAGCGCGGGACAGGGAGACCAGCCCCAGCATTTT. It is translated as CASSAGQGDQPQHF.

The rearrangement links TRBV7-2 to TRBJ2-7; weak D call: TRBD2 (5 bases). The CDR3 is made up of 14 amino acids. The germline V gene encodes CDR1 SGHTA and CDR2 FQGNSA. Trimming took off 3 bases at V and 0 bases at J, with 9 bases between the two ends. The CDR3 nucleotides read TGTGCCAGCAGCTTGTTAGGAGGCTCCTACGAGCAGTACTTC. Translated: CASSLLGGSYEQYF. Full variable domain (missing parts from reference TRBV7-2 and TRBJ2-7): GAGVSQSPSNKVTEKGKDVELRCDPISGHTALYWYRQSLGQGLEFLIYFQGNSAPDKSGLPSDRFSAERTGGSVSTLTIQRTQQEDSAVYLCASSLLGGSYEQYFGPGTRLTVT.

V and J are TRBV7-9 and TRBJ2-2; 7 bases fit TRBD2. This CDR3 has 15 residues. The V segment lost 5 bases and the J segment 5 bases; nucleotides outside the gene matches: 8. In germline, CDR1 is SEHNR, CDR2 FQNEAQ (reference sequence). The CDR3 here is CASSPPSGATGELFF. CDR3 in DNA: TGTGCCAGCAGCCCTCCTAGCGGAGCTACCGGGGAGCTGTTTTTT.

CDR3 nucleotides: TGTGCCAGCAGCCTCGGGCGACTAGCGGGGGAGCAGTACTTC. It is translated as CASSLGRLAGEQYF. The gene calls are TRBV4-2 and TRBJ2-7; TRBD2 matches 11 bases. Germline loops: CDR1 LGHNA, CDR2 YNFKEQ. Trimming at V came to 4 bases and at J to 7 bases, leaving 6 bases not matched to a gene. The CDR3 is 14 amino acids.

This chain connects TRBV7-2 to TRBJ1-1; D might be TRBD1 (5 bases). Germline CDR1 SGHTA, CDR2 FQGNSA. The CDR3 has 14 amino acids. V gave up 2 bases and J gave up 0 bases, with 7 bases separating them. CDR3 sequence reads: CASSLSGVNTEAFF. CDR3 bases: TGTGCCAGCAGCTTATCGGGGGTGAACACTGAAGCTTTCTTT. Complete variable domain (other parts from reference TRBV7-2 and TRBJ1-1): GAGVSQSPSNKVTEKGKDVELRCDPISGHTALYWYRQSLGQGLEFLIYFQGNSAPDKSGLPSDRFSAERTGGSVSTLTIQRTQQEDSAVYLCASSLSGVNTEAFFGQGTRLTVV.

This rearrangement joins TRBV6-6 to TRBJ2-5, with D tentatively TRBD2 (6 bases). Per the germline V gene, CDR1 is MNHNY and CDR2 is SVGAGI (reference sequence). The CDR3 contains 13 residues. V lost 2 bases and J lost 3, with 7 bases in between. The CDR3 coding sequence is TGTGCCAGCAGTTACGGGGGGAAAGAGACCCAGTACTTC. Translation: CASSYGGKETQYF.

CDR3 sequence: CATRGGEFYEQYF. The CDR3 DNA reads as TGTGCCACCCGGGGGGGGGAGTTTTACGAGCAGTACTTC. V gene TRBV21-1 combines with J gene TRBJ2-7; TRBD2 is the table's D call, not checked against the DNA. TRBV21-1 is a documented pseudogene. The CDR3 length is 13 residues.

This clone was seen once. The V call is TRBV19, the J call TRBJ1-1; D is unclear. CDR1 is LNHDA, CDR2 SQIVND, per germline (reference sequence). The CDR3 runs 14 residues. V lost 4 bases and J 1 base, leaving 10 bases between the germline ends. CDR3: CASSSPRENTEAFF. The DNA for the CDR3 is TGTGCCAGTAGTAGCCCCCGGGAGAACACTGAAGCTTTCTTT. Looking up the rest from reference TRBV19 and TRBJ1-1 gives the full variable domain: DGGITQSPKYLFRKEGQNVTLSCEQNLNHDAMYWYRQDPGQGLRLIYYSQIVNDFQKGDIAEGYSVSREKKESFPLTVTSAQKNPTAFYLCASSSPRENTEAFFGQGTRLTVV.

V and J are TRBV2 and TRBJ2-2, with no clear D. Trimming left V 4 bases short and J 2 bases short, with 5 bases between. Germline-derived CDR1 and CDR2 are SNHLY and FYNNEI. This CDR3 has 13 amino acids. DNA for the CDR3: TGTGCCAGCAGTGCCTATAACACCGGGGAGCTGTTTTTT. Encoded protein: CASSAYNTGELFF.

The J gene is TRBJ1-1, the V gene TRBV7-6; TRBD1 is a possible D gene (5 bases). V lost 6 bases and J 0 bases, leaving 14 bases between the germline ends. Germline V gene lookup returns CDR1 SGHVS and CDR2 FNYEAQ. The CDR3 is 15 residues long. CDR3 coding DNA: TGTGCCAGCAGTTTAAACCCAGGGTTGAACACTGAAGCTTTCTTT. Translated: CASSLNPGLNTEAFF.

V gene TRBV5-4 combines with J gene TRBJ1-2, with D tentatively TRBD1 (5 bases). V shed 7 bases and J shed 0 bases, with 13 bases lying between them. The CDR3 length is 14 residues. Germline V lookup: CDR1 SGHNT, CDR2 YYREEE (reference sequence). This CDR3 is CASQLTASNYGYTF. In DNA form, the CDR3 reads TGTGCCAGCCAACTGACAGCTTCTAACTATGGCTACACCTTC.

The chain recombines TRBV9 with TRBJ2-3; no clear D. The CDR3 is made up of 12 amino acids. Trimming removed 4 bases at V and 5 bases at J, with 8 bases between. Per germline, CDR1 SGDLS and CDR2 YYNGEE. The CDR3 is CASSLFKDTQYF. CDR3 bases: TGTGCCAGCAGCCTATTCAAAGATACGCAGTATTTT.

The chain couples TRBV5-1 to TRBJ2-1, with 11 bases lining up with TRBD1. CDR1 is SGHRS and CDR2 is YFSETQ in the germline V gene. The trim removed 0 bases at V and 7 bases at J, leaving 9 bases unmatched. CDR3 length: 17 residues. The DNA of the CDR3 is TGCGCCAGCAGCTTGGCTCCAGGGACAGGGGGTACAAATGAGCAGTTCTTC. Translating gives CASSLAPGTGGTNEQFF. The variable domain in full, completed from reference TRBV5-1 and TRBJ2-1, reads KAGVTQTPRYLIKTRGQQVTLSCSPISGHRSVSWYQQTPGQGLQFLFEYFSETQRNKGNFPGRFSGRQFSNSRSEMNVSTLELGDSALYLCASSLAPGTGGTNEQFFGPGTRLTVL.

V usage is TRBV3-1 (or the pseudogene TRBV3-2) and J usage is TRBJ2-3, with 7 bases matching TRBD1. CDR3 size: 15 residues. CDR1 and CDR2 (germline): LGHDT, YNNKEL (reference sequence). The trim removed 6 bases at V and 5 bases at J, leaving 11 bases unmatched. In DNA, the CDR3 is TGTGCCAGCAGTAAACGACAGGGAAAAGGAGATACGCAGTATTTT. Translating it yields CASSKRQGKGDTQYF.

This clone was counted a single time. The CDR3 loop reads CASSLGGGELQYF. The CDR3, as DNA: TGCGCCAGCAGCTTGGGCGGGGGGGAGCTGCAGTACTTC. V usage is TRBV5-1 and J usage is TRBJ2-7, with 9 bases lining up with TRBD2. CDR1 is SGHRS, CDR2 YFSETQ, per germline. This CDR3 has 13 residues. The trim removed 0 bases at V and 9 bases at J, leaving 4 bases unmatched.

This sequence joins TRBV19 and TRBJ1-6; a weak D match, TRBD1 (5 bases). The V gene lost 3 bases and the J gene lost 6 bases, with 15 bases spanning the gap. The germline V gene encodes CDR1 LNHDA and CDR2 SQIVND (reference sequence). The CDR3 extends over 16 amino acids. CDR3 DNA: TGTGCCAGTAGTATTGGTAGGCAGGGAGGTAATTCACCCCTCCACTTT. Protein sequence: CASSIGRQGGNSPLHF.

The chain employs TRBV7-2 and TRBJ2-7, with TRBD1 matching 10 bases. V trimming: 4 bases; J trimming: 3 bases; junction bases outside the gene matches: 6. This CDR3 has 15 residues. Germline assignment: CDR1 SGHTA and CDR2 FQGNSA. The CDR3 region has the DNA TGTGCCAGCAGCTACCTCGGACAGGGGGGCTACGAGCAGTACTTC. This translates into CASSYLGQGGYEQYF. The whole variable domain, filled in from reference TRBV7-2 and TRBJ2-7, reads GAGVSQSPSNKVTEKGKDVELRCDPISGHTALYWYRQSLGQGLEFLIYFQGNSAPDKSGLPSDRFSAERTGGSVSTLTIQRTQQEDSAVYLCASSYLGQGGYEQYFGPGTRLTVT.

This clone has only one observation. The V and J genes are TRBV2 and TRBJ1-6; perhaps TRBD1 as D (6 bases). V lost 7 bases, J lost 11 bases, and 15 bases lay in between. The CDR3 loop spans 13 amino acids. The germline CDR1 and CDR2 sequences are SNHLY and FYNNEI. CDR3 residues: CASNRDTKTPLHF. CDR3 in DNA: TGTGCCAGCAACCGGGACACAAAAACACCCCTCCACTTT. The full variable domain, completed using reference TRBV2 and TRBJ1-6, is EPEVTQTPSHQVTQMGQEVILRCVPISNHLYFYWYRQILGQKVEFLVSFYNNEISEKSEIFDDQFSVERPDGSNFTLKIRSTKLEDSAMYFCASNRDTKTPLHFGNGTRLTVT.

The gene calls are TRBV5-1 and TRBJ1-2; the match to TRBD1 covers 7 bases. The CDR3 is 16 residues long. Losses at the gene ends were 6 bases for V and 4 bases for J; bases not matched to a gene: 15. Germline lookup yields CDR1 SGHRS and CDR2 YFSETQ. As DNA, the CDR3 is TGCGCCAGCACCGATGCGACAGGGAAGAACCCCTATGGCTACACCTTC. Its protein product is CASTDATGKNPYGYTF.

The rearrangement links TRBV7-9 to TRBJ1-1; D may be TRBD1 (5 bases). Germline CDR1 reads SEHNR; CDR2 reads FQNEAQ (reference sequence). Deletions cut 7 bases from V and 1 base from J, with 16 bases between. The CDR3 length is 15 residues. The CDR3 DNA follows: TGTGCCAGCACCCCTTTGGACGGGGGGAACACTGAAGCTTTCTTT. This gives the protein CASTPLDGGNTEAFF. Full variable domain (remainder filled in from reference TRBV7-9 and TRBJ1-1): DTGVSQNPRHKITKRGQNVTFRCDPISEHNRLYWYRQTLGQGPEFLTYFQNEAQLEKSRLLSDRFSAERPKGSFSTLEIQRTEQGDSAMYLCASTPLDGGNTEAFFGQGTRLTVV.

DNA of the CDR3: TGTGCCAGCAGTTCCCTCGGGAGGAACGAGCAGTACTTC. It translates to CASSSLGRNEQYF. The chain uses TRBV27 and TRBJ2-7; 7 nucleotides line up with TRBD2. The germline V gene encodes CDR1 MNHEY and CDR2 SMNVEV (reference sequence). V shed 4 bases, J shed 5 bases, and the junction held 5 bases outside the gene matches. The CDR3 extends over 13 amino acids.

This clone has a handful of counts. The chain carries TRBV7-9 and TRBJ2-2, with TRBD2 identical over 10 bases. Trimming cost V 3 bases and J 6 bases; bases outside gene matches: 4. This CDR3 has 15 amino acids. CDR1 SEHNR and CDR2 FQNEAQ come from the germline V gene (reference sequence). The CDR3 spells CASSFGGLAAGELFF. The DNA of the CDR3 is TGTGCCAGCAGCTTCGGAGGACTAGCGGCCGGGGAGCTGTTTTTT.

This clone appeared a few times. The CDR3 sequence is CASTSDGGELFF. In DNA form, the CDR3 reads TGTGCCAGCACTTCTGATGGAGGGGAACTGTTTTTT. The rearrangement uses TRBV12-3 or TRBV12-4 and TRBJ1-4, with D possibly matching TRBD1 (5 bases). CDR3 size: 12 residues. Trimming removed 7 bases from V and 12 bases from J, with 15 bases in between.

This clone came up a few times. This sequence joins TRBV10-3 and TRBJ1-1; perhaps TRBD1 as D (6 bases). CDR1 is ENHRY and CDR2 is SYGVKD in the germline V gene. CDR3 size: 12 residues. Trimming took 10 bases from V and 0 from J, leaving 9 bases between them. CDR3 in amino acids: CATEGVNTEAFF. DNA for the CDR3: TGTGCCACCGAGGGGGTGAACACTGAAGCTTTCTTT.

The gene calls are TRBV2 and TRBJ1-5, with 9 bases that match TRBD1. Per germline, CDR1 SNHLY and CDR2 FYNNEI. CDR3 size: 15 residues. The V and J ends lost 3 bases and 2 bases, in that order; junction bases with no gene match: 2. CDR3 loop: CASSDRDRGNQPQHF. The CDR3 DNA follows: TGTGCCAGCAGTGACCGGGACAGGGGCAATCAGCCCCAGCATTTT.

The V gene is TRBV27, the J gene TRBJ1-6; D gene uncertain. Deletions cut 5 bases from V and 9 bases from J, with 8 bases between. Germline CDR1 and CDR2: MNHEY and SMNVEV (reference sequence). This CDR3 spans 12 amino acids. This CDR3 reads CASSLPRSPLHF. The CDR3 nucleotides read TGTGCCAGCAGTCTCCCTCGTTCACCCCTCCACTTT.

The chain combines TRBV5-6 with TRBJ1-4; tentative D call: TRBD1 (6 bases). Looked up from germline, CDR1 is SGHDT and CDR2 is YYEEEE. V was shortened by 0 bases and J by 6 bases, with 21 bases between the two germline ends. CDR3 length: 18 residues. CDR3 nucleotides: TGTGCCAGCAGCTTGGAGTACGGCGCCGCCGAGGGGGATGAAAAACTGTTTTTT. Translating gives CASSLEYGAAEGDEKLFF. Variable domain in full (rest from reference TRBV5-6 and TRBJ1-4): DAGVTQSPTHLIKTRGQQVTLRCSPKSGHDTVSWYQQALGQGPQFIFQYYEEEERQRGNFPDRFSGHQFPNYSSELNVNALLLGDSALYLCASSLEYGAAEGDEKLFFGSGTQLSVL.

This chain uses TRBV28 with TRBJ1-4, with TRBD1 matching 8 bases. Germline V gives CDR1 MDHEN, CDR2 SYDVKM. With V trimmed by 5 bases and J by 4 bases, 6 bases remained unmatched. The CDR3 is 15 residues long. In DNA, the CDR3 is TGTGCCAGCAGTCGTCGGGACAGGATTAATGAAAAACTGTTTTTT. This translates into CASSRRDRINEKLFF.